These 15 T cell receptor beta chains share one sample of origin, sequenced in a study of T cell repertoires in cytomegalovirus infection. These receptors lack a known antigen. TCRdb re-called the reads through MiXCR, storing one row per CDR3 protein. The sample lists about 900,000 distinct CDR3 sequences, approximately 31% occurring once. This material consisted of cultured CD8+ T cells from PBMCs, taken from culture after CMV antigen stimulation. The receptors were gathered from a human donor in good health (CMV status not recorded). Some clones in this sample may be carry-over from other donors' samples.

This rearrangement joins TRBV27 to TRBJ2-3, with D tentatively TRBD1 or TRBD2 (5 bases each). This CDR3 region has 13 residues. Germline V gene lookup returns CDR1 MNHEY and CDR2 SMNVEV (reference sequence). V was shortened by 6 bases and J by 3 bases, with 10 bases between the two germline ends. The CDR3 DNA sequence: TGTGCCAGCAGCTGGGGGATGACAGATACGCAGTATTTT. This sequence encodes CASSWGMTDTQYF.

This chain joins TRBV4-3 and TRBJ2-5; 7 bases are a match to TRBD1. The CDR3 extends over 15 amino acids. Losses at the gene ends were 1 base for V and 4 bases for J; bases not matched to a gene: 6. Germline CDR1 is LGHNA and CDR2 is YSLEER. In nucleotides, the CDR3 is TGCGCCAGCAGCCAAGCCCCAGGGGGACGAGAGACCCAGTACTTC. Encoded protein: CASSQAPGGRETQYF.

The V and J genes are TRBV5-5 and TRBJ1-1; TRBD1 might be the D (5 bases). Germline V lookup: CDR1 SGHKS, CDR2 YYEKEE (reference sequence). The CDR3 loop spans 15 amino acids. The V end was cut by 8 bases, the J end by 4 bases, with 21 bases between. The DNA of the CDR3 is TGTGCCAGACCGGGGAAGGGGCAGGGAGGCACTGAAGCTTTCTTT. Protein sequence: CARPGKGQGGTEAFF.

This chain joins TRBV6-8 and TRBJ2-7, with 8 nucleotides matching TRBD2. Germline V gene lookup returns CDR1 MNHGY and CDR2 SAAAGT. This CDR3 contains 14 residues. The J segment lost 3 bases and the V segment lost 5 bases, leaving 6 bases of the junction unmatched. For the CDR3, the DNA is TGTGCCAGCAGTATTAGCGGGGCCATCTACGAGCAGTACTTC. Protein product: CASSISGAIYEQYF.

This clonotype has a count of ten or more. The chain recombines TRBV7-9 with TRBJ1-3, with D hard to call. Germline V gene data show CDR1 as SEHNR and CDR2 as FQNEAQ (reference sequence). Trimming shortened V by 0 bases and J by 0 bases, and 18 bases separated the two germline ends. The CDR3 has 19 amino acids. The CDR3 sequence is CASSLAQRTPDTSGNTIYF. CDR3 nucleotide sequence: TGTGCCAGCAGCTTAGCGCAAAGGACCCCCGATACCTCTGGAAACACCATATATTTT.

DNA for the CDR3: TGTGCCAGCAGCGAAAGGACTGCTTCTAGCGAGCAGTACTTC. This translates into CASSERTASSEQYF. This chain uses TRBV5-4 with TRBJ2-7; tentatively, D is TRBD2 (5 bases). Germline lookup yields CDR1 SGHNT and CDR2 YYREEE (reference sequence). Trimming took off 4 bases at V and 6 bases at J, with 17 bases between the two ends. This CDR3 spans 14 amino acids. Full variable domain (missing parts from reference TRBV5-4 and TRBJ2-7): ETGVTQSPTHLIKTRGQQVTLRCSSQSGHNTVSWYQQALGQGPQFIFQYYREEENGRGNFPPRFSGLQFPNYSSELNVNALELDDSALYLCASSERTASSEQYFGPGTRLTVT.

The chain uses TRBV6-6 and TRBJ2-1; TRBD1 is a possible D gene (7 bases). Germline CDR1 MNHNY, CDR2 SVGAGI (reference sequence). V was trimmed by 8 bases and J by 15 bases, leaving 14 bases between them. The CDR3 runs 10 residues. The CDR3 DNA reads as TGTGCCAGCCTGGGCAGGGGGGTGTTCTTC. Protein: CASLGRGVFF.

V gene TRBV27 combines with J gene TRBJ2-7, with 8 bases identical to TRBD2. There are 14 residues in the CDR3. CDR1 and CDR2 (germline): MNHEY, SMNVEV (reference sequence). J lost 0 bases, V lost 7 bases, and 5 bases had no gene match. CDR3 nucleotide sequence: TGTGCCAGCACTTCGGGGGGGAGCTCCTACGAGCAGTACTTC. Translation: CASTSGGSSYEQYF.

As to this clonotype: The junction does not match germline at one end; this may be a read error. Written as DNA, the CDR3 is TGTGACAGCAGTCCTAGACAGTATATCTCCTACAATGAGCAGTTCTTC. Protein sequence: CDSSPRQYISYNEQFF. The genes are TRBV6-5 and TRBJ2-1, with D possibly TRBD1 on 5 matching bases. The CDR3 spans 16 residues. Germline CDR1 MNHEY, CDR2 SVGAGI.

This clonotype was seen a few times. The V and J genes are TRBV7-9 and TRBJ1-2; D uncertain. The CDR3 sequence is 16 residues long. Germline CDR1 is SEHNR and CDR2 is FQNEAQ (reference sequence). The V end lost 3 bases, the J end lost 2 bases, and 16 bases lay between the germline ends. In nucleotides, the CDR3 is TGTGCCAGCAGCTTTGGGGAAGCGGCAGCGAACTATGGCTACACCTTC. Translation: CASSFGEAAANYGYTF.

In DNA form, the CDR3 reads TGCGCCAGCAGCCAAGGTTCAAGAATGAACACCGGGGAGCTGTTTTTT. It is translated as CASSQGSRMNTGELFF. The chain recombines TRBV4-3 with TRBJ2-2; the D is unclear. The CDR3 has 16 residues. Germline CDR1 is LGHNA and CDR2 is YSLEER. With 1 base removed from V and 1 base from J, the gap between germline ends came to 10 bases.

This clonotype appeared a single time. The chain employs TRBV2 and TRBJ1-1; D is uncertain. CDR3 length equals 11 residues. CDR1 and CDR2 (germline): SNHLY, FYNNEI. The DNA of the CDR3 is TGTGCAACATTCTCAATCACTGAAGCTTTCTTT. This encodes CATFSITEAFF. The full variable domain, its missing parts supplied by reference TRBV2 and TRBJ1-1, is EPEVTQTPSHQVTQMGQEVILRCVPISNHLYFYWYRQILGQKVEFLVSFYNNEISEKSEIFDDQFSVERPDGSNFTLKIRSTKLEDSAMYFCATFSITEAFFGQGTRLTVV.

The rearrangement joins TRBV6-2 or TRBV6-3 to TRBJ2-1; 10 nucleotides align to TRBD2. With 4 bases clipped from V and 8 bases from J, the junction kept 8 bases outside the gene matches. Germline assignment: CDR1 MNHEY and CDR2 SVGEGT. The CDR3 is 15 amino acids. In DNA, the CDR3 is TGTGCCAGCAGTTTCCAGCGGGGGGGCCGAGATGAGCAGTTCTTC. It yields the protein CASSFQRGGRDEQFF.

V is TRBV27 and J is TRBJ2-6; the D gene could be TRBD1 or TRBD2 (5 bases each). Germline V lookup: CDR1 MNHEY, CDR2 SMNVEV (reference sequence). Trimming left V 7 bases short and J 4 bases short, with 20 bases between. CDR3 length: 17 residues. The CDR3: CASKVWGIGEGANVLTF. The DNA for the CDR3 is TGTGCCAGCAAGGTCTGGGGGATTGGAGAAGGGGCCAACGTCCTGACTTTC.

This chain uses TRBV9 with TRBJ2-1; 8 nucleotides align to TRBD2. Germline CDR1 reads SGDLS; CDR2 reads YYNGEE. The CDR3 contains 18 residues. Losses at the gene ends were 4 bases for V and 4 bases for J; bases not matched to a gene: 16. In DNA form, the CDR3 reads TGTGCCAGCAGCTTATCAGGGGCCCGGGGGGGAGGGTACAATGAGCAGTTCTTC. Protein: CASSLSGARGGGYNEQFF.